Below, 14 T cell receptor beta chains from the same sample are listed, as sequenced in a study of identical twins. In TCRdb, the 5' RACE reads were re-called with MiXCR into one record per CDR3 protein. The sample shows hundreds of thousands of distinct CDR3 sequences, approximately 24% of them seen only once. The sample also formed part of further work on T cells expressing NK-cell markers.

The specimen sequenced was CD4+ T cells sorted from blood. The receptor source for this set is a woman between 18 and 30 years old in good health.

This clonotype was seen more than once but under ten times. This rearrangement joins TRBV6-1 to TRBJ1-5; a possible D gene is TRBD1 (5 bases). The germline V gene encodes CDR1 MNHNS and CDR2 SASEGT. Trimming shortened V by 7 bases and J by 0 bases, and 13 bases separated the two germline ends. The CDR3 covers 15 residues. The CDR3 coding sequence is TGTGCCAGCAACCAGGGCGTCTTTAGCAATCAGCCCCAGCATTTT. Translation gives CASNQGVFSNQPQHF.

This clonotype appeared a single time. The chain recombines TRBV5-1 with TRBJ2-7; 8 positions agree with TRBD1. Germline CDR1 reads SGHRS; CDR2 reads YFSETQ. The CDR3 has 15 amino acids. The V segment lost 0 bases and the J segment 4 bases; nucleotides outside the gene matches: 6. CDR3 residues: CASSLVPGQEYEQYF. CDR3 nucleotide sequence: TGCGCCAGCAGCTTGGTTCCGGGACAGGAATACGAGCAGTACTTC. Full variable domain (outside the CDR3, taken from reference TRBV5-1 and TRBJ2-7): KAGVTQTPRYLIKTRGQQVTLSCSPISGHRSVSWYQQTPGQGLQFLFEYFSETQRNKGNFPGRFSGRQFSNSRSEMNVSTLELGDSALYLCASSLVPGQEYEQYFGPGTRLTVT.

The rearrangement links TRBV5-1 to TRBJ2-3; a weak D match, TRBD2 (6 bases). The CDR3 length is 14 residues. V shed 6 bases and J shed 4 bases, with 15 bases lying between them. Germline V gene data show CDR1 as SGHRS and CDR2 as YFSETQ. The CDR3 bases are TGCGCCAGCACTCGAGGAGGGAGCGCAGATACGCAGTATTTT. Its translation: CASTRGGSADTQYF.

The chain has TRBV6-5 and TRBJ2-1; no clear D gene. The CDR3 spans 14 residues. CDR1 and CDR2 (germline): MNHEY, SVGAGI. Trimming pared 0 bases from V and 7 bases from J, leaving 10 bases between. The chain's CDR3 is CASSYSRGGNEQFF. CDR3 in DNA: TGTGCCAGCAGTTACTCGAGAGGTGGAAATGAGCAGTTCTTC.

This clonotype was observed a handful of times. This chain joins TRBV12-3 or TRBV12-4 and TRBJ2-3; 9 bases fit TRBD2. V lost 4 bases and J lost 1; bases outside the gene matches: 3. This CDR3 spans 15 amino acids. This CDR3 reads CASSSGLARTDTQYF. The CDR3 DNA reads TGTGCCAGCAGTTCAGGACTAGCGCGCACAGATACGCAGTATTTT.

The gene calls are TRBV6-2 or TRBV6-3 and TRBJ2-7, with D uncertain. Trimming removed 4 bases at V and 2 bases at J, with 15 bases between. The CDR3 covers 15 residues. Germline V gene lookup returns CDR1 MNHEY and CDR2 SVGEGT. The DNA of the CDR3 is TGTGCCAGCAGTTCCTATGTCAGCATCGCCTACGAGCAGTACTTC. Amino acids: CASSSYVSIAYEQYF.

This rearrangement joins TRBV18 to TRBJ2-7; D remains unclear. The CDR3 runs to 12 residues. Deletions cut 2 bases from V and 5 bases from J, with 7 bases between. Germline V gene sequence: CDR1 KGHSH, CDR2 LQKENI. CDR3 residues: CASSPSRNEQYF. DNA for the CDR3: TGTGCCAGCTCACCAAGTCGGAACGAGCAGTACTTC.

V gene TRBV6-5 combines with J gene TRBJ2-6; D unclear. CDR1 is MNHEY, CDR2 SVGAGI, per germline. This CDR3 comprises 16 residues. V lost 0 bases and J lost 0, with 6 bases in between. The CDR3 loop reads CASSYSTSSGANVLTF. The CDR3 nucleotides are TGTGCCAGCAGTTACTCGACGTCCTCTGGGGCCAACGTCCTGACTTTC.

This clonotype showed up many times. In DNA, the CDR3 is TGTGCCATCAGTGAGTCACAGGGTATGGGCACTGAAGCTTTCTTT. This codes for CAISESQGMGTEAFF. J is TRBJ1-1 and V is TRBV10-3; possibly TRBD1 for D (6 bases). Germline V lookup: CDR1 ENHRY, CDR2 SYGVKD. The CDR3 extends over 15 amino acids. V was trimmed by 0 bases and J by 4 bases, leaving 12 bases between them.

The chain joins TRBV7-2 to TRBJ2-4; a possible D gene is TRBD2 (5 bases). The V and J ends lost 2 bases and 6 bases respectively, with 11 bases between them. CDR1 and CDR2 (germline): SGHTA, FQGNSA. This CDR3 contains 14 residues. The CDR3 DNA is TGTGCCAGCAGCTTACCAGCGGATGGAAACATTCAGTACTTC. This gives the protein CASSLPADGNIQYF.

This clonotype has only a few counts. The V gene is TRBV7-2, the J gene TRBJ2-4; D perhaps matches TRBD2 (5 bases). This CDR3 is built from 16 residues. Germline V gene sequence: CDR1 SGHTA, CDR2 FQGNSA. Deletions cut 1 base from V and 1 base from J, with 11 bases between. The CDR3 loop is CASSLVGVGAKNIQYF. DNA of the CDR3: TGTGCCAGCAGCTTAGTCGGGGTTGGGGCCAAAAACATTCAGTACTTC.

This clonotype was detected only a few times. The chain joins TRBV3-1 to TRBJ2-7; D is unresolved. This CDR3 has 12 residues. Germline V gene data show CDR1 as LGHDT and CDR2 as YNNKEL (reference sequence). Trimming took 1 base from V and 6 from J, leaving 7 bases between them. The CDR3 coding sequence is TGTGCCAGCAGCCAAGTAAAAAGCGAGCAGTACTTC. Translating gives CASSQVKSEQYF.

This clonotype was seen more than once but under ten times. The V and J genes are TRBV20-1 and TRBJ2-1; no clear D gene. The germline gives CDR1 DFQATT, CDR2 SNEGSKA (reference sequence). The CDR3 is made up of 12 amino acids. The V end lost 1 base, the J end lost 7 bases, and 8 bases lay between the germline ends. CDR3 sequence reads: CSARVDGNEQFF. Here the CDR3 DNA reads TGCAGTGCTAGAGTTGACGGAAATGAGCAGTTCTTC.

This clonotype was seen a handful of times. The gene calls are TRBV3-1 and TRBJ2-1, with D possibly matching TRBD2 (5 bases). This CDR3 spans 12 amino acids. Germline V gives CDR1 LGHDT, CDR2 YNNKEL (reference sequence). Deletions cut 8 bases from V and 12 bases from J, with 17 bases between. The CDR3, as DNA: TGTGCCAGCCGGGATCGACAAATGAGGCAGTTCTTC. Protein product: CASRDRQMRQFF.